These 3 T cell receptor beta chains were sequenced from one sample in a study of T cells after yellow fever vaccination. TCRdb itself ran the 5' RACE reads through MiXCR, one entry per CDR3 protein. In the table there are 610,000 or so distinct CDR3 sequences, 9% to 15% of which are singletons. The input for sequencing was PBMCs, taken on the day of the yellow fever booster vaccination. These receptors came from a man aged 25-45 years who received the YFV17D yellow fever vaccine.

V and J are TRBV7-2 and TRBJ1-1; D possibly corresponds to TRBD1 (5 bases). CDR1 is SGHTA, CDR2 FQGNSA, per germline. The length of the CDR3 is 14 residues. V shed 1 base and J shed 3 bases, with 9 bases lying between them. CDR3 loop: CASSLVWGDTEAFF. DNA for the CDR3: TGTGCCAGCAGCTTAGTCTGGGGGGACACTGAAGCTTTCTTT. The full variable domain, its missing parts supplied by reference TRBV7-2 and TRBJ1-1, is GAGVSQSPSNKVTEKGKDVELRCDPISGHTALYWYRQSLGQGLEFLIYFQGNSAPDKSGLPSDRFSAERTGGSVSTLTIQRTQQEDSAVYLCASSLVWGDTEAFFGQGTRLTVV.

This clonotype was observed a handful of times. The genes are TRBV20-1 and TRBJ2-7, with D uncertain. CDR3 length: 14 amino acids. V lost 3 bases and J lost 5, with 17 bases in between. CDR1 DFQATT and CDR2 SNEGSKA come from the germline V gene (reference sequence). The CDR3 DNA reads as TGCAGTGCTAGGTCCCGAGAAGTTGGGGACGAGCAGTACTTC. It translates to CSARSREVGDEQYF.

In this sample, this clonotype turned up a few times. The rearrangement links TRBV5-6 to TRBJ2-7, with TRBD2 matching 13 bases. The CDR3 contains 17 residues. Per the germline V gene, CDR1 is SGHDT and CDR2 is YYEEEE. V lost 4 bases, J lost 6 bases, and 13 bases stayed unmatched. CDR3 sequence: CASSGGLAGVGPGEQYF. The CDR3 region has the DNA TGTGCCAGCAGCGGCGGACTAGCGGGAGTAGGTCCGGGCGAGCAGTACTTC.